This T cell receptor beta chain was profiled in a study of T cells in Graves' hyperthyroidism and ophthalmopathy. Study-wide results and limits: Most clonotypes expanded in the thyroid (above 0.001) were also present in blood. The model anticipated ophthalmopathy a median approximately six months pre-onset. Separation of ophthalmopathy from stable hyperthyroidism was achieved by a 13 V-J model.

What was amplified from RNA transcripts were TCR beta CDR3 regions. The HTBI primer set drove a first-round RT-PCR of the TCR CDR3. From the multiplex PCR reads, TCRdb called clonotypes with MiXCR, one entry per CDR3 protein. Of around 500,000 distinct CDR3 sequences detected, about an eighth appear once; the ten largest clones hold less than 20%. Germline V gene data show CDR1 as SGHTA and CDR2 as FQGTGA. V lost 10 bases, J lost 4 bases, and 21 bases lay in between. This CDR3 spans 15 amino acids. The study enrolled patients aged 18 to 65 with newly diagnosed hyperthyroidism of under 2 months' duration. This clonotype came up many times. Its antigen is not identified.

This chain links TRBV7-3 with TRBJ2-3; D might be TRBD2 (6 bases). Sequenced material: blood. The clonotype was recovered from a woman aged 18-35 years with Graves' hyperthyroidism. The CDR3 reads CATAPAAGSADTQYF. The CDR3, as DNA: TGTGCCACGGCTCCCGCAGCGGGTTCGGCAGATACGCAGTATTTT.